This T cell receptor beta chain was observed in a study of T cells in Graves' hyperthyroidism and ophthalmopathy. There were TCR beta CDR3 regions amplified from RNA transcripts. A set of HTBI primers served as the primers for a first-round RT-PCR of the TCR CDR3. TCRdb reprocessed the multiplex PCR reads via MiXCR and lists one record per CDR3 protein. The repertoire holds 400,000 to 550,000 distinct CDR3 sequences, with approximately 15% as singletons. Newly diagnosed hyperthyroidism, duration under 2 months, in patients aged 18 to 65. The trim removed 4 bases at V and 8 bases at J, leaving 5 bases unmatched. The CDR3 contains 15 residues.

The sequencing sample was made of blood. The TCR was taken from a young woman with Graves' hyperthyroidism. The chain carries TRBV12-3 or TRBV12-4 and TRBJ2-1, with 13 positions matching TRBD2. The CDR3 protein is CASSYGLAGVDEQFF. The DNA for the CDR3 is TGTGCCAGCAGTTACGGACTAGCGGGAGTCGATGAGCAGTTCTTC.